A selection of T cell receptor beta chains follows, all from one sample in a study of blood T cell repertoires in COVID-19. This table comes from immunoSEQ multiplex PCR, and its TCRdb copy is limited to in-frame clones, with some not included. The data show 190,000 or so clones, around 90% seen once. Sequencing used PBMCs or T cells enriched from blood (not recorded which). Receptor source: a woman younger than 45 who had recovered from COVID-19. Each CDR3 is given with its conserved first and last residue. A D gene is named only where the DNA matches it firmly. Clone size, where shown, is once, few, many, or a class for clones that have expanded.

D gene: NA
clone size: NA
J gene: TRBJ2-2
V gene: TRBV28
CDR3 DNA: TGTGCCAGCAGTTTATTCGGCGGGAACACCGGGGAGCTGTTTTTT
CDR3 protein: CASSLFGGNTGELFF

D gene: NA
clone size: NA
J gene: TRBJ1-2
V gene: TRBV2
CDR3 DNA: TGTGCCAGCAGCGTTCAAGGGGCCCCGACCATATATGGCTACACCTTC
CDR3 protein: CASSVQGAPTIYGYTF

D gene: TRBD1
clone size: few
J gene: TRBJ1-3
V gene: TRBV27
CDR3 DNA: TGTGCCAGCAGTTCGTGCCGGGACAGAGGGCACGAACCCGCGGGAAACACCATATATTTT
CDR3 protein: CASSSCRDRGHEPAGNTIYF

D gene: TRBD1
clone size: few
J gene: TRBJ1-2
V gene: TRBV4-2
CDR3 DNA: TGTGCCAGCAGCCAAGGAGAGGCAGGGGGGAGTGGCTACACCTTC
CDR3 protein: CASSQGEAGGSGYTF

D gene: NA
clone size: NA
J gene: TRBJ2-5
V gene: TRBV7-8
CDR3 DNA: TGTGCCAGCAGCTTCGAGGGTAGGGAGACCCAGTACTTC
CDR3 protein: CASSFEGRETQYF

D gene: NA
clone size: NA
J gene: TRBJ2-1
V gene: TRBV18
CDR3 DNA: TGTGCCAGCTCACCGAGCGATGAGCAGTTCTTC
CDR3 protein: CASSPSDEQFF

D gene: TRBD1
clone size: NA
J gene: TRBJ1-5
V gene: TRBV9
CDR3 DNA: TGTGCCAGCAGTATCGACGAATTGACAGGGGGCAATCAGCCCCAGCATTTT
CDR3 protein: CASSIDELTGGNQPQHF

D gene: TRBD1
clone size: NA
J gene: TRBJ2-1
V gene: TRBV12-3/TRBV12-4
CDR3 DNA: TGTGCCAGCAGCTCACGGGACAGGCAGCAGTTCTTC
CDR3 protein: CASSSRDRQQFF

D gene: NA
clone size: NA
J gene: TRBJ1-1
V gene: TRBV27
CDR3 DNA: TGTGCCAGCAGTTTCTCAGGGGTTACTGAAGCTTTCTTT
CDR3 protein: CASSFSGVTEAFF

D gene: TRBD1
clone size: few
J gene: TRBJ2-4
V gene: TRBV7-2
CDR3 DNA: TGTGCCAGCAGCGACATAACAGGGGGAGCCAAAAACATTCAGTACTTC
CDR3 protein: CASSDITGGAKNIQYF

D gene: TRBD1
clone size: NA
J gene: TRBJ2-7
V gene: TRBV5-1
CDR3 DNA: TGCGCCAGCAGCGACTGGACAGGGGGCTCCTACGAGCAGTACTTC
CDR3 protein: CASSDWTGGSYEQYF

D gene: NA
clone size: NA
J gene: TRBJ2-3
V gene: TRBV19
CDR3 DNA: TGTGCCAGTAGTATGAGGCAGGGGCCAGATACGCAGTATTTT
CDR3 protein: CASSMRQGPDTQYF

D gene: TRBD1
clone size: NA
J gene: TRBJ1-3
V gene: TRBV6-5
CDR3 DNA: TGTGCCAGCACCCCGGACAGGAGCTCTGGAAACACCATATATTTT
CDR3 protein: CASTPDRSSGNTIYF

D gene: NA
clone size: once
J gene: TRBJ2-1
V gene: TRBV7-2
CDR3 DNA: TGTGCCAGCAGCTTAGGACAGTACAATGAGCAGTTCTTC
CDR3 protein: CASSLGQYNEQFF

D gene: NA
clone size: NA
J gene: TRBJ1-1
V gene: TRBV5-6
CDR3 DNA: TGTGCCAGCAGCCCCTATCAGGGATGGAACACTGAAGCTTTCTTT
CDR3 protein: CASSPYQGWNTEAFF

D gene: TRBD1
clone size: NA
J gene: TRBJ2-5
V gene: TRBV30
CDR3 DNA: TGTGCCTGGAGTGTGGGACAGGGGTTTTTGGAGACCCAGTACTTC
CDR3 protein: CAWSVGQGFLETQYF

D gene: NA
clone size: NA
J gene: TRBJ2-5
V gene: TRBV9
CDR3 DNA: TGTGCCAGCAGCGTAGCTCAGGGGCCCGGGGAGACCCAGTACTTC
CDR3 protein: CASSVAQGPGETQYF

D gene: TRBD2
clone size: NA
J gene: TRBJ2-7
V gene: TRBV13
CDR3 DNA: TGTGCCAGCAGCGCTAGCGGGAGCTCCTACGAGCAGTACTTC
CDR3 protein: CASSASGSSYEQYF

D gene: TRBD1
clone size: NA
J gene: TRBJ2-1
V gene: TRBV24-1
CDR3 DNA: TGTGCCACCAGTGACCATCCTACAGGGGGCTTTAACAATGAGCAGTTCTTC
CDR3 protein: CATSDHPTGGFNNEQFF

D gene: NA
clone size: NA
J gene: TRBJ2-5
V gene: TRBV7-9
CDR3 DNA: TGTGCCAGCTATGGGCACCTCCAAGAGACCCAGTACTTC
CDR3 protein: CASYGHLQETQYF

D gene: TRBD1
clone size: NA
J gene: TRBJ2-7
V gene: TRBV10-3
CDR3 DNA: TGTGCCATCAGGAAGACAGGGGGTCCCTACGAGCAGTACTTC
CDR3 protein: CAIRKTGGPYEQYF

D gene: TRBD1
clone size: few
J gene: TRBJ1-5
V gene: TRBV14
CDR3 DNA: TGTGCCAGCAGCCAAGGATTTGACAGGGGTAATCAGCCCCAGCATTTT
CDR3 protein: CASSQGFDRGNQPQHF

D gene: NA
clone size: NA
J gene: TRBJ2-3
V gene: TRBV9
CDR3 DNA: TGTGCCAGCAGAAACGAATTGGACGACGAGGGGGATACAGATACGCAGTATTTT
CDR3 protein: CASRNELDDEGDTDTQYF

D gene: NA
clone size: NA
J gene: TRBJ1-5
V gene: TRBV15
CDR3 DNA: TGTGCCACCAGCAGAGATCCCGGGTCTGGACAGCCCCAGCATTTT
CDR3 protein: CATSRDPGSGQPQHF

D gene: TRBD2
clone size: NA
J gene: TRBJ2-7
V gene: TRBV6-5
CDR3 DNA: TGTGCCAGCAGTCGACTAGCGGAGAGCTACGAGCAGTACTTC
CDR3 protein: CASSRLAESYEQYF

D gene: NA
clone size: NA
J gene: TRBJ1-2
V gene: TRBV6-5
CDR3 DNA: TGTGCCAGCAGTTACCAACAGGCACGGGGCTACACCTTC
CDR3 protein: CASSYQQARGYTF

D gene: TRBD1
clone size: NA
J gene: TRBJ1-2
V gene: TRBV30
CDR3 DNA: TGTGCCTGGGGACAGGGAAACTATGGCTACACCTTC
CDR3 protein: CAWGQGNYGYTF

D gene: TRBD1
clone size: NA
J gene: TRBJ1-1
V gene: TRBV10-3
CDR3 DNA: TGTGCCATCAGTGAATGGACAGGGACCACTGAAGCTTTCTTT
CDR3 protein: CAISEWTGTTEAFF

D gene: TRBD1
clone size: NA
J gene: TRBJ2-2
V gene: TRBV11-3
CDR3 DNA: TGTGCCAGCAGCCCTGGGACAGCGAACACCGGGGAGCTGTTTTTT
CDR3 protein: CASSPGTANTGELFF

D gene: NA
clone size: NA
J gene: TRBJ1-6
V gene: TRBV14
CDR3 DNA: TGTGCCAGCAGCCAACCGGGAGGGGGCTATAATTCACCCCTCCACTTT
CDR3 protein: CASSQPGGGYNSPLHF

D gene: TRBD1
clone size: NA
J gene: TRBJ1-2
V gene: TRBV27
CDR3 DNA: TGTGCCAGCAGTTTATCCCTGGACAGGGCGACGTATGGCTACACCTTC
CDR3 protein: CASSLSLDRATYGYTF

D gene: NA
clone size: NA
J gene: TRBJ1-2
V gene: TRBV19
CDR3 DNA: TGTGCCAGTAGCCCCGTACAGGAAATCTATGGCTACACCTTC
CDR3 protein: CASSPVQEIYGYTF

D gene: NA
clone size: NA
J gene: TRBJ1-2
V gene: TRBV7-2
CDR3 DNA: TGTGCCAGCAGCTTAAACGGTTTAGATGGCTACACCTTC
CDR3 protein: CASSLNGLDGYTF

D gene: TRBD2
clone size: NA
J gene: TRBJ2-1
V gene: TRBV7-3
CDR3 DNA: TGTGCCAGCAGCCGGAACTTAGCGGGAGAGCAGTTCTTC
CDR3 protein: CASSRNLAGEQFF

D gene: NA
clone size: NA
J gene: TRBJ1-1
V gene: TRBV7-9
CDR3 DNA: TGTGCCAGCAGCTTTAACGCGGGGCTCATGAACACTGAAGCTTTCTTT
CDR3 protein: CASSFNAGLMNTEAFF

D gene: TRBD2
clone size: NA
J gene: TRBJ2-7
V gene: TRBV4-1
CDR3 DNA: TGCGCCAGCAGCCAAGAGGGGCGGGGGGGAGAAGTCGAGCAGTACTTC
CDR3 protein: CASSQEGRGGEVEQYF

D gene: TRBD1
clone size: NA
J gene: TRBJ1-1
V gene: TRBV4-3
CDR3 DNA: TGCGCCAGCAGCCTCATCCACAGGGGGCCTCTCATGAACACTGAAGCTTTCTTT
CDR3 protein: CASSLIHRGPLMNTEAFF

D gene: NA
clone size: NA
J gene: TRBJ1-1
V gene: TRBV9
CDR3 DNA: TGTGCCAGCAGCGTATCTACGACAGTAAACACTGAAGCTTTCTTT
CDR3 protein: CASSVSTTVNTEAFF

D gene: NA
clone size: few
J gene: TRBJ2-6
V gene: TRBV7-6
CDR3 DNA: TGTGCCAGCAGCCCAGGTCCCTCTGGGGCCAACGTCCTGACTTTC
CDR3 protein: CASSPGPSGANVLTF

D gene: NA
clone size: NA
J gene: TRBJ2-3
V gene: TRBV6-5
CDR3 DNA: TGTGCCAGCAGTTGGTGGCAGGGGCGGGCAGATACGCAGTATTTT
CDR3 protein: CASSWWQGRADTQYF